This is a list of T cell receptor beta chains from one sample in a study of CDR3 diversity in severe acne. Each CDR3 protein gets one entry after TCRdb re-called the PCR reads with MiXCR. This table has approximately 84,000 distinct CDR3 sequences, under 60% appearing once. The specimen sequenced was blood. The receptors derive from a male donor in good health, without acne. Each CDR3 is given with its conserved first and last residue. Each record gives: V gene, clone size, J gene, CDR3 protein. A row's size may be missing; if present it is once, few, many or a size class.

>TRBV4-2|-|TRBJ2-7
CASSQIPGLAGYEQYF
>TRBV7-9|-|TRBJ2-7
CATLTDWSEQYF
>TRBV7-2|many|TRBJ1-6
CASSATDSPLHF
>TRBV7-9|once|TRBJ1-1
CASSRDRYKRNEAFF
>TRBV3-1|-|TRBJ1-1
CASSQDSRRWDTEASF
>TRBV7-9|many|TRBJ2-3
CASSFLGPWDTQYF
>TRBV7-6|-|TRBJ2-7
CASSPRGVGKGSYEQHF
>TRBV19|-|TRBJ1-2
CAWSVNYGYTF
>TRBV28|few|TRBJ2-7
CASSPGQAEEQYF
>TRBV27|many|TRBJ2-3
CASSLDFRRSVTDTQYF
>TRBV13|-|TRBJ1-1
CASSLLQGKAEAFF
>TRBV6-5|-|TRBJ1-3
CASCASGNTIYF
>TRBV29-1|few|TRBJ1-1
CSVHSSTEAFF
>TRBV28|few|TRBJ1-1
CASSRLGLPNTEAFF
>TRBV7-9|few|TRBJ1-5
CASSRRDSNQPQHF
>TRBV20-1|medium-sized|TRBJ2-5
CSARGGRRAETQYF
>TRBV6-1|-|TRBJ2-7
CASSGTTGQVYEQYF
>TRBV20-1|many|TRBJ1-1
CSAPPGNGGTEAFF
>TRBV19|-|TRBJ2-7
CASNGQGHREQYF
>TRBV2|many|TRBJ1-5
CASSGQGIQPQHF
>TRBV6-6|many|TRBJ2-5
CASSYSSGTGVSQETQYF